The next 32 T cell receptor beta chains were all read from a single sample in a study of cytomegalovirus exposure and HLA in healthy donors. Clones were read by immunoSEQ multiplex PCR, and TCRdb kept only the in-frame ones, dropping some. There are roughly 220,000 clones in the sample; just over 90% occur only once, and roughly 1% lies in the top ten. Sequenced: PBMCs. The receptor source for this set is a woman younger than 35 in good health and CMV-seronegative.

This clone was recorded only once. The CDR3 nucleotides are TGTGCCAGCAGCCTTGGGGAGGATACGCAGTATTTT. As protein: CASSLGEDTQYF. The chain joins TRBV11-3 to TRBJ2-3; TRBD2 might be the D (5 bases). The CDR3 has 12 residues. The V gene's germline CDR1 is SGHNT and CDR2 YENEEA. Trimming cost V 5 bases and J 6 bases, with 9 bases left between them.

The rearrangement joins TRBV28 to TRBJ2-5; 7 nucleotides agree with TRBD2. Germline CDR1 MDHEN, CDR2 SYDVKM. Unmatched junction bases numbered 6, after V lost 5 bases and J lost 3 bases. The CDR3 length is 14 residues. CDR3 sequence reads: CASSPLADKETQYF. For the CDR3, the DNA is TGTGCCAGCAGTCCCCTAGCGGACAAAGAGACCCAGTACTTC.

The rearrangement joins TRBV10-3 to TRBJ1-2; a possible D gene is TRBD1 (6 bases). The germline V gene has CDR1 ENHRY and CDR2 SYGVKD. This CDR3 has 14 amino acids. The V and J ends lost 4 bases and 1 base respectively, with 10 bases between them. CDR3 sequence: CAISGTEINYGYTF. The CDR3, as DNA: TGTGCCATCAGTGGGACAGAAATTAACTATGGCTACACCTTC.

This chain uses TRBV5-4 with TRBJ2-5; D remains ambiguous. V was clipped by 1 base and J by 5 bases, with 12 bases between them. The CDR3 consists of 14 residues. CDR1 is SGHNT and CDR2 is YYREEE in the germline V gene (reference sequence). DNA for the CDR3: TGTGCCAGCAGCTTGCGGCGTGAGGCGGAGACCCAGTACTTC. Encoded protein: CASSLRREAETQYF.

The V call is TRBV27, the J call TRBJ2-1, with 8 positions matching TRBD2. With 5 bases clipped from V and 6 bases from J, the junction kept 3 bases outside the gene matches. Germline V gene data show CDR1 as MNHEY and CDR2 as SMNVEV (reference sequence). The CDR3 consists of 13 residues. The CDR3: CASSEAGVNEQFF. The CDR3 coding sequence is TGTGCCAGCAGTGAAGCGGGAGTCAATGAGCAGTTCTTC.

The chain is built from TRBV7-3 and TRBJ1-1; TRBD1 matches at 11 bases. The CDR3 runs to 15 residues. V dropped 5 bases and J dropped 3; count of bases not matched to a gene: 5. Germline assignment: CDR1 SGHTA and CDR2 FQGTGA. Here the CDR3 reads CASSPRTGGDTEAFF. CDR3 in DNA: TGTGCCAGCAGCCCAAGGACAGGGGGCGACACTGAAGCTTTCTTT.

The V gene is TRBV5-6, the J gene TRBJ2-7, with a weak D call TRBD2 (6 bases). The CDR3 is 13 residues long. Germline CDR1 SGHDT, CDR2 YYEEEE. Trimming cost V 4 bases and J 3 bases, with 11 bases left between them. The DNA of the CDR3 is TGTGCCAGCAGCGCCGGGACTTACTACGAGCAGTACTTC. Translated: CASSAGTYYEQYF.

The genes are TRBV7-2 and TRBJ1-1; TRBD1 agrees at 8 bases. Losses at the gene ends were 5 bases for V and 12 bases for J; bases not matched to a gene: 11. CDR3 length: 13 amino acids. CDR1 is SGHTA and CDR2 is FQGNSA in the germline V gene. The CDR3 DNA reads TGTGCCAGCAGCGCTAGTCCCCGACAGGGGACTTTCTTT. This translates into CASSASPRQGTFF.

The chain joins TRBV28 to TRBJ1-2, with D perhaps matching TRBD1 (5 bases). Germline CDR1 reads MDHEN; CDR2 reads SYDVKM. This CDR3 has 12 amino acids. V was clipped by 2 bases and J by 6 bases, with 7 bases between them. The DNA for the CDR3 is TGTGCCAGCAGTTTAACAGGAGATGGCTACACCTTC. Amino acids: CASSLTGDGYTF.

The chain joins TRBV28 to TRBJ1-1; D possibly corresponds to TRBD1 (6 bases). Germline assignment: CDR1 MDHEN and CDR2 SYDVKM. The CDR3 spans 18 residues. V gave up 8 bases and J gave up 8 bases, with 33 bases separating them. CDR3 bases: TGTGCCAGCGGGGAATGGGGACGTCGAATGTGGGCGCAGGGGGAAGCTTTCTTT. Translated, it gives CASGEWGRRMWAQGEAFF.

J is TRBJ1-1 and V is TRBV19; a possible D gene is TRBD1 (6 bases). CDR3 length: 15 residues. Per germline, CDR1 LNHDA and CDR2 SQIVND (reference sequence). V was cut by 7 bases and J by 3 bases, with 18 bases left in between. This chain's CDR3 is CASMGRGFSHTEAFF. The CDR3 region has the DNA TGTGCCAGTATGGGCAGGGGCTTCTCTCACACTGAAGCTTTCTTT.

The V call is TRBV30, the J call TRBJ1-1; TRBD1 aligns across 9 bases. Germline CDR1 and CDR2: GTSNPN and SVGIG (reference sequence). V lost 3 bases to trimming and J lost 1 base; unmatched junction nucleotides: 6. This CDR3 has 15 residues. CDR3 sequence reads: CAWSTGTGPNTEAFF. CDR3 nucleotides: TGTGCCTGGAGCACCGGGACAGGGCCGAACACTGAAGCTTTCTTT. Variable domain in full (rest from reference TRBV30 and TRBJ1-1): SQTIHQWPATLVQPVGSPLSLECTVEGTSNPNLYWYRQAAGRGLQLLFYSVGIGQISSEVPQNLSASRPQDRQFILSSKKLLLSDSGFYLCAWSTGTGPNTEAFFGQGTRLTVV.

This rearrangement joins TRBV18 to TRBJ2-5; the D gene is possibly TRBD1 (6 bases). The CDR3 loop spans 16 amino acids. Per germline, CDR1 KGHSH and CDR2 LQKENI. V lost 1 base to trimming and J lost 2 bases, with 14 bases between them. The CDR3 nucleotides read TGTGCCAGCTCACCACAGCCCGGGACACTACAAGAGACCCAGTACTTC. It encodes CASSPQPGTLQETQYF.

CDR3 protein: CAWHYPGRGQYEQYF. The CDR3 region has the DNA TGTGCCTGGCACTACCCCGGCAGGGGGCAATACGAGCAGTACTTC. The rearrangement links TRBV30 to TRBJ2-7; 8 positions match TRBD1. The ends lost 5 bases at V and 4 bases at J; junction bases unmatched: 13. The V gene's germline CDR1 is GTSNPN and CDR2 SVGIG (reference sequence). The CDR3 loop spans 15 amino acids.

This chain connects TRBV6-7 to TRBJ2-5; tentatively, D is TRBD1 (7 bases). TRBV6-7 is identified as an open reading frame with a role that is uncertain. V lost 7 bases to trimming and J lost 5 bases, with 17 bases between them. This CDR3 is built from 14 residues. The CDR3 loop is CASTWGDSWETQYF. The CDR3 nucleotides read TGTGCCAGCACTTGGGGGGACAGCTGGGAGACCCAGTACTTC.

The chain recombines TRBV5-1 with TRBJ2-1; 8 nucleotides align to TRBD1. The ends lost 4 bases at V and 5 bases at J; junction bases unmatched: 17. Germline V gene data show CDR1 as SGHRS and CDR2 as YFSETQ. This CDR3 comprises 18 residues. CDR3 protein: CASSPYLTGTGSHNEQFF. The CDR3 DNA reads TGCGCCAGCAGCCCTTACCTAACCGGGACAGGTTCTCACAATGAGCAGTTCTTC.

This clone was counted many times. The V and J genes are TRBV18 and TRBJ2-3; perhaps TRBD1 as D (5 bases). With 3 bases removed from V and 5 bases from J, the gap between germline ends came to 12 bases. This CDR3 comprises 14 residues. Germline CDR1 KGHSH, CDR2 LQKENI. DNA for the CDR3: TGTGCCAGCTCACCTAGGGGTGTACTAGATACGCAGTATTTT. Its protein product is CASSPRGVLDTQYF.

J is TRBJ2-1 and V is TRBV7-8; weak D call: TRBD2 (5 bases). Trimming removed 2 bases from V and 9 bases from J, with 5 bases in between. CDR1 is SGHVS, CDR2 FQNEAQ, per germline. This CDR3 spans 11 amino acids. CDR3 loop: CASSLRGEQFF. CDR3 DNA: TGTGCCAGCAGCTTACGGGGTGAGCAGTTCTTC.

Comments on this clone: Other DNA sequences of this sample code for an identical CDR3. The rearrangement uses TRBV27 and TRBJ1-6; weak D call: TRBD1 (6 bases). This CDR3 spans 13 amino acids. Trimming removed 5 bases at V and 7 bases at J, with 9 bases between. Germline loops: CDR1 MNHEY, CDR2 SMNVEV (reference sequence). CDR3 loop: CASSLQGNSPLHF. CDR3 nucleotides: TGTGCCAGCAGTCTACAGGGAAATTCACCCCTCCACTTT.

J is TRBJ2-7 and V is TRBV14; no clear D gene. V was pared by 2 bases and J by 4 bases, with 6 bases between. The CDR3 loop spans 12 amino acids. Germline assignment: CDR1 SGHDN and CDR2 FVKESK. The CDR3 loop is CASSQLRYEQYF. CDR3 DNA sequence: TGTGCCAGCAGCCAACTCCGGTACGAGCAGTACTTC.

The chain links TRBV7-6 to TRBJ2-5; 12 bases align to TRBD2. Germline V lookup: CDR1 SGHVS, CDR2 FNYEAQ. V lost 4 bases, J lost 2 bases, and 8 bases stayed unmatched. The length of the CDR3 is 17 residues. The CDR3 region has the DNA TGTGCCAGCAGCTCGGGACTAGCGGGTCAAAGTCAAGAGACCCAGTACTTC. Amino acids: CASSSGLAGQSQETQYF.

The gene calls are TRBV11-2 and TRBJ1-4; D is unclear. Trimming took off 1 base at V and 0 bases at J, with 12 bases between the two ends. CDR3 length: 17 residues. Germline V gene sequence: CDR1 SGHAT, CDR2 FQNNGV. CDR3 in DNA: TGTGCCAGCAGCTTAGGGCCCAGACTAGCAACTAATGAAAAACTGTTTTTT. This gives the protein CASSLGPRLATNEKLFF.

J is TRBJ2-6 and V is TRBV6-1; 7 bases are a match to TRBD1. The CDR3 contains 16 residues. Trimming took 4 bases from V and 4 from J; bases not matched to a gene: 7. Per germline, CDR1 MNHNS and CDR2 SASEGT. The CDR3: CASSGPRGLGANVLTF. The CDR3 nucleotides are TGTGCCAGCAGTGGGCCAAGGGGGCTAGGGGCCAACGTCCTGACTTTC.

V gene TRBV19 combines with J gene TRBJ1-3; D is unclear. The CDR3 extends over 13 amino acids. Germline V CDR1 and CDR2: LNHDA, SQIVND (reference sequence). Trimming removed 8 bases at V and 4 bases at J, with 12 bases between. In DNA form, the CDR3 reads TGTGCCAGTCGAGGCCCGGGGGGAAACACCATATATTTT. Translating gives CASRGPGGNTIYF.

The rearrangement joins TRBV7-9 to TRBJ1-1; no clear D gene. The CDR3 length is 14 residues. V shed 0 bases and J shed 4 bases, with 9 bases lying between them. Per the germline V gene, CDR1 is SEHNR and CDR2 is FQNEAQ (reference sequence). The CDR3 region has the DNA TGTGCCAGCAGCTTAGCGAGAGTGGTCACTGAAGCTTTCTTT. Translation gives CASSLARVVTEAFF.

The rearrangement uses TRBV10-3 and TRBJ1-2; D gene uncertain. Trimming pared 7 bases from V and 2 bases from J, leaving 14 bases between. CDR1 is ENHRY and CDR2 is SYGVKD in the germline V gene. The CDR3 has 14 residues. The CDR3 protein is CAIMGVLENYGYTF. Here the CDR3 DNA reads TGTGCCATCATGGGAGTCTTGGAGAACTATGGCTACACCTTC.

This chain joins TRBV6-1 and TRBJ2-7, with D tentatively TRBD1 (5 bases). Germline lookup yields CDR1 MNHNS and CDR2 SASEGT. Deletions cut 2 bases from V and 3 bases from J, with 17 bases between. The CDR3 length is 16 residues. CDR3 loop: CASSESVGRRYYEQYF. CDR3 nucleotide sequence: TGTGCCAGCAGTGAAAGTGTGGGGCGAAGATACTACGAGCAGTACTTC.

The CDR3 is CAWSALTAQPQHF. Written as DNA, the CDR3 is TGTGCCTGGAGCGCCCTGACAGCTCAGCCCCAGCATTTT. The chain has TRBV30 and TRBJ1-5, with a weak D call TRBD1 (5 bases). Germline CDR1 is GTSNPN and CDR2 is SVGIG (reference sequence). With 3 bases removed from V and 6 bases from J, the gap between germline ends came to 12 bases. The CDR3 has 13 amino acids.

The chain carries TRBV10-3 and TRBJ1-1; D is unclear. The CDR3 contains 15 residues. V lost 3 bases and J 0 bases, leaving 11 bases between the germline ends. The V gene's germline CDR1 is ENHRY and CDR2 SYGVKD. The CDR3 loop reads CAISDGRRMNTEAFF. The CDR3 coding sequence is TGTGCCATCAGTGACGGTCGGAGGATGAACACTGAAGCTTTCTTT.

For the CDR3, the DNA is TGTGCCAGCAGTGAGCAGACAGGGGCCTACGAGCAGTACTTC. Protein sequence: CASSEQTGAYEQYF. V gene TRBV6-1 combines with J gene TRBJ2-7, with TRBD1 identical over 8 bases. The CDR3 contains 14 residues. CDR1 MNHNS and CDR2 SASEGT come from the germline V gene. The V and J ends lost 3 bases and 2 bases, in that order; junction bases with no gene match: 3.

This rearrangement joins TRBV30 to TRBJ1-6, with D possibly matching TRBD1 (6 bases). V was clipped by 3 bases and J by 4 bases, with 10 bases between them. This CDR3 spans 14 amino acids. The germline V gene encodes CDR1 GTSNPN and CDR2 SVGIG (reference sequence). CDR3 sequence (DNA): TGTGCCTGGAGAGGGGGGGCATATAATTCACCCCTCCACTTT. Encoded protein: CAWRGGAYNSPLHF.

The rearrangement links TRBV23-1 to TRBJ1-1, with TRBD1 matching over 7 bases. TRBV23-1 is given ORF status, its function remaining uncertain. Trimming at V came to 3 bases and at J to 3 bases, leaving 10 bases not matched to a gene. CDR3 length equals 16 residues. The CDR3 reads CASSHEEGAMDTEAFF. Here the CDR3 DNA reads TGCGCCAGCAGTCATGAGGAGGGGGCCATGGACACTGAAGCTTTCTTT.